This passage covers 24 T cell receptor beta chains from one sample sequenced in a study of blood T cell repertoires in COVID-19. Repertoires were generated with immunoSEQ multiplex PCR, while TCRdb's copy carries only in-frame clones and drops some. The sample lists just over 300,000 clones, 80% to 90% occurring once. Sequencing used PBMCs or T cells enriched from blood (not recorded which). These receptors all stem from a man aged 30-40 years who had recovered from COVID-19.

The rearrangement joins TRBV7-3 to TRBJ2-1; the match to TRBD2 covers 14 bases. The trim removed 4 bases at V and 5 bases at J, leaving 4 bases unmatched. There are 16 residues in the CDR3. CDR1 and CDR2 from the germline V gene are SGHTA and FQGTGA. CDR3 nucleotides: TGTGCCAGCAGCTCATGGACTAGCGGGGGGCACAATGAGCAGTTCTTC. Its protein product is CASSSWTSGGHNEQFF.

The rearrangement uses TRBV6-5 and TRBJ1-4; 7 bases map to TRBD1. The CDR3 is made up of 15 amino acids. Germline trimming cut 5 bases from V and 8 bases from J; bases unmatched to any gene: 11. The germline V gene has CDR1 MNHEY and CDR2 SVGAGI. In nucleotides, the CDR3 is TGTGCCAGCAGTAGCCTCCGGGACAGTAGGGAAAAACTGTTTTTT. Its protein is CASSSLRDSREKLFF.

The chain couples TRBV9 to TRBJ1-2; maybe TRBD1 (6 bases). This CDR3 region has 15 residues. CDR1 SGDLS and CDR2 YYNGEE come from the germline V gene. Trimming left V 2 bases short and J 5 bases short, with 16 bases between. The CDR3 DNA follows: TGTGCCAGCAGCGTCGGACAGCTCGGAGGATATGGCTACACCTTC. This codes for CASSVGQLGGYGYTF.

The chain employs TRBV4-2 and TRBJ2-5; tentative D call: TRBD1 (5 bases). Germline lookup yields CDR1 LGHNA and CDR2 YNFKEQ. The CDR3 length is 14 residues. V gave up 1 base and J gave up 5 bases, with 11 bases separating them. The CDR3 DNA follows: TGTGCCAGCAGCCAAGTAAGACAGCTGGAGACCCAGTACTTC. Translation gives CASSQVRQLETQYF.

The rearrangement links TRBV5-4 to TRBJ1-2; 12 bases line up with TRBD1. V shed 7 bases, J shed 4 bases, and the junction held 11 bases outside the gene matches. The V gene's germline CDR1 is SGHNT and CDR2 YYREEE (reference sequence). The CDR3 contains 16 residues. In DNA, the CDR3 is TGTGCCAGCCGAGGGACAGGGGGCCTCAATCTCTATGGCTACACCTTC. This gives the protein CASRGTGGLNLYGYTF.

The chain recombines TRBV7-6 with TRBJ1-2; tentatively, D is TRBD1 (6 bases). The CDR3 extends over 12 amino acids. V was cut by 4 bases and J by 8 bases, with 11 bases left in between. Germline CDR1 reads SGHVS; CDR2 reads FNYEAQ. Written as DNA, the CDR3 is TGTGCCAGCAGCTCCAGGGGACGGGGCTACACCTTC. Protein: CASSSRGRGYTF.

V is TRBV4-2 and J is TRBJ1-4; TRBD1 aligns across 9 bases. Germline CDR1 reads LGHNA; CDR2 reads YNFKEQ. After removal of 2 bases from V and 8 bases from J, the junction contained 6 bases not matched to a gene. The CDR3 is 15 amino acids. The CDR3 DNA is TGTGCCAGCAGCCAATCGGGACAGGGAGGGGAAAAACTGTTTTTT. Residues: CASSQSGQGGEKLFF.

There are a few counts of this clone. The V gene is TRBV30, the J gene TRBJ1-2; tentative D call: TRBD1 (6 bases). V lost 1 base, J lost 0 bases, and 9 bases lay in between. The CDR3 runs 14 residues. Germline-derived CDR1 and CDR2 are GTSNPN and SVGIG (reference sequence). The CDR3: CAWSDGGPNYGYTF. CDR3 sequence (DNA): TGTGCCTGGAGTGACGGGGGGCCTAACTATGGCTACACCTTC.

Turning to this clone: This sample also contains other DNA sequences that code for the same CDR3. This chain joins TRBV5-1 and TRBJ1-5; maybe TRBD1 (5 bases). The V gene lost 0 bases and the J gene lost 1 base, with 8 bases spanning the gap. The germline gives CDR1 SGHRS, CDR2 YFSETQ. The CDR3 totals 15 residues. CDR3 sequence reads: CASSLAGVSNQPQHF. CDR3 in DNA: TGCGCCAGCAGCTTGGCGGGGGTGAGCAATCAGCCCCAGCATTTT.

The chain combines TRBV27 with TRBJ1-2, with D possibly matching TRBD1 (6 bases). This CDR3 has 13 residues. CDR1 is MNHEY, CDR2 SMNVEV, per germline (reference sequence). The V end lost 5 bases, the J end lost 7 bases, and 14 bases lay between the germline ends. The DNA for the CDR3 is TGTGCCAGCAGTCCACAGGGAGGGGGTGGCTACACCTTC. Its translation: CASSPQGGGGYTF.

This clone was observed at least ten times. V gene TRBV6-2 or TRBV6-3 combines with J gene TRBJ2-3, with 7 bases lining up with TRBD2. The V gene's germline CDR1 is MNHEY and CDR2 SVGEGT. The CDR3 is made up of 17 amino acids. The ends lost 6 bases at V and 0 bases at J; junction bases unmatched: 12. DNA for the CDR3: TGTGCCAGCAGCCCCGAGGAGGCGGGGGTTAGCACAGATACGCAGTATTTT. Translating gives CASSPEEAGVSTDTQYF.

The chain has TRBV25-1 and TRBJ1-3, with D unresolved. Between the trimmed V and J ends, which lost 3 bases and 4 bases, there was a span of 10 bases. Per germline, CDR1 MGHDK and CDR2 SYGVNS. This CDR3 is built from 14 residues. In DNA form, the CDR3 reads TGTGCCAGCAGTGACGGTCTAGCCGGAAACACCATATATTTT. Translating gives CASSDGLAGNTIYF.

The chain employs TRBV7-2 and TRBJ2-1, with D maybe TRBD2 (5 bases). The CDR3 length is 13 residues. Germline CDR1 and CDR2: SGHTA and FQGNSA. With 6 bases removed from V and 5 bases from J, the gap between germline ends came to 11 bases. CDR3 sequence reads: CASSPPGNNEQFF. DNA for the CDR3: TGTGCCAGCAGTCCGCCGGGGAACAATGAGCAGTTCTTC.

The chain has TRBV4-3 and TRBJ2-7; D possibly corresponds to TRBD1 (6 bases). There are 15 residues in the CDR3. The V end lost 0 bases, the J end lost 5 bases, and 14 bases lay between the germline ends. Per the germline V gene, CDR1 is LGHNA and CDR2 is YSLEER. CDR3 region: CASSQDPAGVNEQYF. CDR3 nucleotide sequence: TGCGCCAGCAGCCAAGATCCGGCAGGGGTAAACGAGCAGTACTTC.

V is TRBV7-8 and J is TRBJ1-5, with D maybe TRBD1 (6 bases). Looked up from germline, CDR1 is SGHVS and CDR2 is FQNEAQ. CDR3 size: 15 residues. V lost 1 base, J lost 5 bases, and 12 bases lay in between. The CDR3 region is CASSLDGGAYQPQHF. CDR3 nucleotides: TGTGCCAGCAGCTTAGACGGGGGGGCATATCAGCCCCAGCATTTT. Supplemented by reference TRBV7-8 and TRBJ1-5, the full variable domain reads GAGVSQSPRYKVAKRGQDVALRCDPISGHVSLFWYQQALGQGPEFLTYFQNEAQLDKSGLPSDRFFAERPEGSVSTLKIQRTQQEDSAVYLCASSLDGGAYQPQHFGDGTRLSIL.

The chain links TRBV5-6 to TRBJ1-2, with D maybe TRBD1 (6 bases). V was shortened by 4 bases and J by 5 bases, with 9 bases between the two germline ends. Looked up from germline, CDR1 is SGHDT and CDR2 is YYEEEE. The CDR3 runs 12 residues. CDR3 DNA: TGTGCCAGCAGCCAACAGGGTTATGGCTACACCTTC. It translates to CASSQQGYGYTF.

The genes are TRBV6-1 and TRBJ1-1; 7 bases line up with TRBD1. V gave up 1 base and J gave up 5 bases; unmatched junction bases: 4. The CDR3 totals 14 residues. The germline V gene has CDR1 MNHNS and CDR2 SASEGT. The CDR3 region has the DNA TGTGCCAGCAGTGAAGAGGGGGCGAGGACTGAAGCTTTCTTT. This sequence encodes CASSEEGARTEAFF.

The chain employs TRBV19 and TRBJ1-1; TRBD1 agrees at 7 bases. The V segment lost 3 bases and the J segment 5 bases; nucleotides outside the gene matches: 9. This CDR3 region has 15 residues. The germline V gene encodes CDR1 LNHDA and CDR2 SQIVND (reference sequence). The CDR3 is CASSIALAGGTEAFF. CDR3 DNA: TGTGCCAGTAGTATCGCGTTGGCAGGGGGGACTGAAGCTTTCTTT. Full variable domain (missing parts from reference TRBV19 and TRBJ1-1): DGGITQSPKYLFRKEGQNVTLSCEQNLNHDAMYWYRQDPGQGLRLIYYSQIVNDFQKGDIAEGYSVSREKKESFPLTVTSAQKNPTAFYLCASSIALAGGTEAFFGQGTRLTVV.

The chain uses TRBV2 and TRBJ1-1; no definite D call. In germline, CDR1 is SNHLY, CDR2 FYNNEI. Trimming removed 6 bases at V and 1 base at J, with 9 bases between. The CDR3 extends over 13 amino acids. CDR3 in DNA: TGTGCCAGCAGGGTGGGCCAGAACACTGAAGCTTTCTTT. It translates to CASRVGQNTEAFF.

This clone came up once. This rearrangement joins TRBV5-4 to TRBJ1-2; no definite D call. The CDR3 runs 16 residues. Germline CDR1 is SGHNT and CDR2 is YYREEE (reference sequence). With 1 base removed from V and 6 bases from J, the gap between germline ends came to 19 bases. The CDR3 loop reads CASSLFMGRREDGYTF. DNA for the CDR3: TGTGCCAGCAGCTTGTTCATGGGGAGGCGGGAGGATGGCTACACCTTC. Full variable domain (missing parts from reference TRBV5-4 and TRBJ1-2): ETGVTQSPTHLIKTRGQQVTLRCSSQSGHNTVSWYQQALGQGPQFIFQYYREEENGRGNFPPRFSGLQFPNYSSELNVNALELDDSALYLCASSLFMGRREDGYTFGSGTRLTVV.

The chain recombines TRBV30 with TRBJ1-2; no firm D call. The CDR3 length is 14 residues. Germline CDR1 GTSNPN, CDR2 SVGIG (reference sequence). Between the trimmed V and J ends, which lost 4 bases and 0 bases, there was a span of 12 bases. The CDR3 DNA sequence: TGTGCCTGGACCCGACTACTCACTAACTATGGCTACACCTTC. Its protein is CAWTRLLTNYGYTF.

CDR3 protein: CSVVPTGGAGNTIYF. The CDR3 DNA follows: TGCAGCGTTGTCCCAACCGGCGGGGCTGGAAACACCATATATTTT. The genes are TRBV29-1 and TRBJ1-3; D gene uncertain. CDR1 SQVTM and CDR2 ANQGSEA come from the germline V gene. Trimming took 4 bases from V and 2 from J, leaving 15 bases between them. The CDR3 sequence is 15 residues long.

The rearrangement joins TRBV12-3 or TRBV12-4 to TRBJ2-7; possible D gene TRBD2, 5 bases. The CDR3 totals 11 residues. Trimming pared 3 bases from V and 7 bases from J, leaving 7 bases between. CDR3 region: CASSFGDEQYF. The CDR3 DNA reads as TGTGCCAGCAGTTTCGGGGATGAGCAGTACTTC.

This clone has just one count. The chain recombines TRBV6-5 with TRBJ2-1, with TRBD2 matching 12 bases. The length of the CDR3 is 14 residues. Trimming removed 6 bases from V and 8 bases from J; junction bases left unmatched: 5. Germline CDR1 is MNHEY and CDR2 is SVGAGI. Here the CDR3 DNA reads TGTGCCAGCAGCCGACTAGCGGGGGTCTATGAGCAGTTCTTC. This gives the protein CASSRLAGVYEQFF.